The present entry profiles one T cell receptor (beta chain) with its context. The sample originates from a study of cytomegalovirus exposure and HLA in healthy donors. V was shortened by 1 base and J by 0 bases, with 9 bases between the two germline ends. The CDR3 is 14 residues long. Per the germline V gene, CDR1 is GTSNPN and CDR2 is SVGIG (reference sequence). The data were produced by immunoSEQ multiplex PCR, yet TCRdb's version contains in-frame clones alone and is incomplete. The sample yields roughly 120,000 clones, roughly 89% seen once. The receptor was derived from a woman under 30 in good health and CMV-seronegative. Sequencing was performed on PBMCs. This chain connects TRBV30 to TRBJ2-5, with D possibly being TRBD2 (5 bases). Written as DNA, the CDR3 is TGTGCCTGGAGTGGGACTTTGTACCAAGAGACCCAGTACTTC. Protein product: CAWSGTLYQETQYF.